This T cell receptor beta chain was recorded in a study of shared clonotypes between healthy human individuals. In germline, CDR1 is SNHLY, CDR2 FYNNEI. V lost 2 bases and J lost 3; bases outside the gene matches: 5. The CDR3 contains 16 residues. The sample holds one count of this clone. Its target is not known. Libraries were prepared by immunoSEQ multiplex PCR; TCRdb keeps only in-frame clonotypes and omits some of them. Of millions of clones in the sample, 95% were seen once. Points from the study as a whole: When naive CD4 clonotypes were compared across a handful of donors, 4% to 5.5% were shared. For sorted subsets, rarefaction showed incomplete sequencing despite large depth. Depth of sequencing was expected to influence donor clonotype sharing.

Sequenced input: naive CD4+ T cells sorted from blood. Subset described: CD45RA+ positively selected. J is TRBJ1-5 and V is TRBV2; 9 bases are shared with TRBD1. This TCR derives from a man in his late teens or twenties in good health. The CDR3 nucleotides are TGTGCCAGCAGTGAACAGGGGACAGGGCTCAATCAGCCCCAGCATTTT. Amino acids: CASSEQGTGLNQPQHF.